A single sample gave rise to the 21 T cell receptor beta chains below, sequenced in a study of blood T cell repertoires in COVID-19 (TCRdb year 2020). The method behind the library was the immunoSEQ multiplex PCR assay. TCRdb limited this immuneACCESS table to in-frame rearrangements with V and J called. A share of clones is missing; checked studies link under half to unresolved V genes, and the rest is unexplained. Recorded for this sample are approximately 72,000 clones; approximately 87% of them occurred a single time. The leading ten clones occupy about 18% of the sample. The sequenced material came from peripheral blood. The receptors were gathered from a woman older than 75 with acute or convalescent COVID-19.

This sequence joins TRBV18 and TRBJ1-5, with D possibly TRBD1 on 6 matching bases. The CDR3 sequence is 16 residues long. CDR1 is KGHSH and CDR2 is LQKENI in the germline V gene. The germline V and J ends were trimmed by 6 bases and 1 base, with 16 bases remaining between them. CDR3 in amino acids: CASSPVGAPSNQPQHF. CDR3 DNA: TGTGCCAGCTCGCCTGTGGGGGCGCCGAGCAATCAGCCCCAGCATTTT.

This clone was seen once. The chain employs TRBV6-4 and TRBJ2-1; D might be TRBD2 (7 bases). The length of the CDR3 is 14 residues. Germline CDR1 MRHNA, CDR2 SNTAGT. With 4 bases removed from V and 7 bases from J, the gap between germline ends came to 14 bases. The CDR3 nucleotides are TGTGCCAGCAGTGGGTCAGGGGAGGGAAATGAGCAGTTCTTC. Encoded protein: CASSGSGEGNEQFF.

The rearrangement uses TRBV7-8 and TRBJ2-1, with 8 bases lining up with TRBD2. CDR1 is SGHVS and CDR2 is FQNEAQ in the germline V gene. This CDR3 has 16 residues. The J segment lost 4 bases and the V segment lost 1 base, leaving 6 bases of the junction unmatched. The CDR3 is CASSLGRGRRYNEQFF. In DNA form, the CDR3 reads TGTGCCAGCAGCTTAGGGCGCGGGAGGAGGTACAATGAGCAGTTCTTC.

The gene calls are TRBV7-3 and TRBJ1-2; D is possibly TRBD1 (6 bases). Germline lookup yields CDR1 SGHTA and CDR2 FQGTGA. The CDR3 covers 14 residues. Trimming removed 3 bases at V and 8 bases at J, with 16 bases between. CDR3 in DNA: TGTGCCAGCAGCTTCGGCCATACAGGGAGCGGCTACACCTTC. Translating it yields CASSFGHTGSGYTF.

This rearrangement joins TRBV7-6 to TRBJ2-7; 9 nucleotides agree with TRBD1. With 1 base clipped from V and 4 bases from J, the junction kept 5 bases outside the gene matches. CDR1 SGHVS and CDR2 FNYEAQ come from the germline V gene. CDR3 length: 15 residues. CDR3 protein: CASSLGRDREYEQYF. The CDR3 DNA is TGTGCCAGCAGCTTAGGGAGGGACAGGGAATACGAGCAGTACTTC.

The chain joins TRBV9 to TRBJ2-7; 9 nucleotides match TRBD1. CDR1 is SGDLS, CDR2 YYNGEE, per germline. Germline trimming cut 2 bases from V and 3 bases from J; bases unmatched to any gene: 0. This CDR3 is built from 13 residues. The CDR3, as DNA: TGTGCCAGCAGCGTGACAGGGGGCTACGAGCAGTACTTC. Its protein product is CASSVTGGYEQYF.

V gene TRBV11-1 combines with J gene TRBJ2-3; 7 positions agree with TRBD1. Germline V gene data show CDR1 as SGHAT and CDR2 as FQDESV (reference sequence). Trimming cost V 5 bases and J 5 bases; bases outside gene matches: 4. CDR3 length: 13 amino acids. The CDR3 spells CASSLNRGDTQYF. CDR3 DNA: TGTGCCAGCAGCCTAAACAGGGGAGATACGCAGTATTTT.

The chain joins TRBV5-1 to TRBJ2-5; 7 bases are a match to TRBD2. The CDR3 loop spans 15 amino acids. The junction had 9 bases not matched to a gene; V was cut back by 2 bases and J by 5 bases. Germline V gene sequence: CDR1 SGHRS, CDR2 YFSETQ. DNA for the CDR3: TGCGCCAGCAGCTTAATCCGCGGGAGTTACGAGACCCAGTACTTC. Translation: CASSLIRGSYETQYF.

This clone was found a few times. The CDR3 coding sequence is TGTGCCAGCAGCTTGTATATTAGCGGGCAACTAGGCAATGAGCAGTTCTTC. Translated, it gives CASSLYISGQLGNEQFF. V and J are TRBV5-4 and TRBJ2-1, with 7 bases matching TRBD2. J lost 6 bases, V lost 1 base, and 13 bases had no gene match. Germline V gives CDR1 SGHNT, CDR2 YYREEE (reference sequence). This CDR3 has 17 residues.

This chain connects TRBV6-1 to TRBJ1-1; perhaps TRBD1 as D (5 bases). The germline V gene has CDR1 MNHNS and CDR2 SASEGT. CDR3 size: 14 residues. Trimming removed 1 base from V and 2 bases from J, with 8 bases in between. Here the CDR3 DNA reads TGTGCCAGCAGTGAAGGACAGAAAAACACTGAAGCTTTCTTT. Its translation is CASSEGQKNTEAFF.

V and J are TRBV18 and TRBJ2-1, with 9 bases that match TRBD2. This CDR3 is built from 17 residues. The V segment lost 2 bases and the J segment 2 bases; nucleotides outside the gene matches: 7. CDR1 and CDR2 (germline): KGHSH, LQKENI. The CDR3 DNA follows: TGTGCCAGCTCACCATCTCTAGCGGGATCCACCTACAATGAGCAGTTCTTC. Translating it yields CASSPSLAGSTYNEQFF.

This chain links TRBV4-1 with TRBJ1-1; D gene ambiguous. CDR3 size: 13 residues. The germline gives CDR1 MGHRA, CDR2 YSYEKL. The V gene lost 4 bases and the J gene lost 3 bases, with 9 bases spanning the gap. The chain's CDR3 is CASSRSGDTEAFF. The CDR3 nucleotides read TGCGCCAGCAGCCGCTCCGGGGACACTGAAGCTTTCTTT.

J is TRBJ2-7 and V is TRBV19, with 13 bases lining up with TRBD2. The V and J ends lost 4 bases and 1 base, in that order; junction bases with no gene match: 7. CDR1 is LNHDA, CDR2 SQIVND, per germline (reference sequence). There are 17 residues in the CDR3. The CDR3 loop is CASSRGLAGDPSYEQYF. CDR3 sequence (DNA): TGTGCCAGTAGTAGAGGACTAGCGGGAGACCCATCCTACGAGCAGTACTTC.

The chain is built from TRBV15 and TRBJ1-5, with D maybe TRBD1 (6 bases). Between the trimmed V and J ends, which lost 3 bases and 5 bases, there was a span of 14 bases. The CDR3 loop spans 15 amino acids. Germline V gene sequence: CDR1 LNHNV, CDR2 YYDKDF (reference sequence). The CDR3 nucleotides are TGTGCCACCAGCAGGGGGGGGCGAACCCATCAGCCCCAGCATTTT. Translated: CATSRGGRTHQPQHF.

The J gene is TRBJ2-7, the V gene TRBV5-1; TRBD1 matches at 10 bases. The J segment lost 4 bases and the V segment lost 7 bases, leaving 11 bases of the junction unmatched. The CDR3 contains 15 residues. Germline values: CDR1 SGHRS, CDR2 YFSETQ. The CDR3 DNA reads TGCGCCAGCCGTCTTAGACAGGGGGCCGTTTACGAGCAGTACTTC. This sequence encodes CASRLRQGAVYEQYF.

This chain joins TRBV3-1 (or the pseudogene TRBV3-2) and TRBJ1-4; D unresolved. V was trimmed by 2 bases and J by 2 bases, leaving 3 bases between them. The CDR3 is made up of 13 amino acids. Per germline, CDR1 LGHDT and CDR2 YNNKEL (reference sequence). DNA of the CDR3: TGTGCCAGCAGCCAATCGACTAATGAAAAACTGTTTTTT. Its translation is CASSQSTNEKLFF.

The chain carries TRBV19 and TRBJ1-3, with D unclear. The CDR3 is 16 residues long. Germline V gene lookup returns CDR1 LNHDA and CDR2 SQIVND (reference sequence). Trimming cost V 3 bases and J 1 base, with 13 bases left between them. The DNA of the CDR3 is TGTGCCAGTAGTATTCACAGACCTTTATCTGGAAACACCATATATTTT. Translation gives CASSIHRPLSGNTIYF.

The table lists this clone with a few counts. This chain links TRBV5-1 with TRBJ1-1, with D maybe TRBD1 (5 bases). V was shortened by 6 bases and J by 1 base, with 10 bases between the two germline ends. Germline V gene lookup returns CDR1 SGHRS and CDR2 YFSETQ. CDR3 length: 13 residues. CDR3 DNA: TGCGCCAGCAACCAGGGTCAGAACACTGAAGCTTTCTTT. Protein sequence: CASNQGQNTEAFF.

The gene calls are TRBV14 and TRBJ2-7; D possibly corresponds to TRBD1 (5 bases). Trimming removed 1 base at V and 0 bases at J, with 10 bases between. The CDR3 totals 15 residues. CDR1 and CDR2 (germline): SGHDN, FVKESK. CDR3 sequence (DNA): TGTGCCAGCAGCCAAGCCAGGGTACTCTCCTACGAGCAGTACTTC. It translates to CASSQARVLSYEQYF.

The V and J genes are TRBV10-2 and TRBJ2-3; the D is unclear. From germline, CDR1 is WSHSY and CDR2 SAAADI. V was clipped by 4 bases and J by 0 bases, with 17 bases between them. CDR3 length: 17 residues. CDR3 residues: CASSGAPSRPSTDTQYF. CDR3 nucleotides: TGCGCCAGCAGTGGGGCCCCGAGCAGACCTAGCACAGATACGCAGTATTTT.

The chain uses TRBV7-6 and TRBJ1-1; D remains ambiguous. CDR1 is SGHVS, CDR2 FNYEAQ, per germline. The CDR3 has 14 amino acids. Trimming removed 1 base at V and 1 base at J, with 7 bases between. CDR3 region: CASSLGHQNTEAFF. The CDR3 DNA reads as TGTGCCAGCAGCTTAGGACATCAGAACACTGAAGCTTTCTTT.